This is a list of T cell receptor beta chains from one sample in a study of long-term antiretroviral therapy in people with HIV. Data came from immunoSEQ multiplex PCR; TCRdb stores just in-frame clones and leaves some out. The sample lists 20,000 to 25,000 clones; approximately 83% were seen once. The sample here was unsorted PBMCs, taken 1.2 years after starting antiretroviral therapy. These receptors were collected from a woman aged 40 to 50 with HIV. Each CDR3 is given with its conserved first and last residue. A D gene is named only where the DNA matches it firmly. The size of a clone is reported for some rows only, either as once, few or many, or as a class for expanded clones.

>TRBD2|NA|TRBJ2-7|TRBV6-5
TGTGCCAGCAGTTACGTCGGGCTAGCGGGATTCTACGAGCAGTACTTC
CASSYVGLAGFYEQYF
>NA|once|TRBJ2-3|TRBV5-1
TGCGCCAGCAGCAGGGGCCCAGATACGCAGTATTTT
CASSRGPDTQYF
>NA|NA|TRBJ2-1|TRBV9
TGTGCCAGCAGCGTAACCAGTAACAATGAGCAGTTCTTC
CASSVTSNNEQFF
>NA|NA|TRBJ2-7|TRBV27
TGTGCCAGCAGTCCCTCGGGTACAGCCCCCTACGAGCAGTACTTC
CASSPSGTAPYEQYF
>TRBD2|NA|TRBJ2-7|TRBV29-1
TGCAGCGCCAGAGAGGCGGGAGCGGGGTACGAGCAGTACTTC
CSAREAGAGYEQYF
>TRBD1|NA|TRBJ1-4|TRBV5-1
TGCGCCAGCAGCGGGACAGCAACTAATGAAAAACTGTTTTTT
CASSGTATNEKLFF
>NA|NA|TRBJ1-1|TRBV5-1
TGCGCCAGCAGGGGGGAGGGAGGCACTGAAGCTTTCTTT
CASRGEGGTEAFF
>TRBD1|NA|TRBJ1-2|TRBV6-1
TGTGCCAGCAGTGGGGGCGTGGGACAGGGACATGGCTACACCTTC
CASSGGVGQGHGYTF
>NA|once|TRBJ2-7|TRBV5-1
TGCGCCAGCAGCCCCCGGACCGGGGTGGACGAGCAGTACTTC
CASSPRTGVDEQYF
>NA|NA|TRBJ1-2|TRBV9
TGTGCCAGCAGCGTAGACACAGAATATGGCTACACCTTC
CASSVDTEYGYTF